This T cell receptor (beta chain) derives from a study of T-cell memory formation after mild COVID-19. This clonotype turned up a few times. No antigen is known for it. Study outcomes and limitations: Pre-infection memory already had some responding clones, implying cross-reactive memory joined. Clones shrinking from day 15 to 85 showed even CD4/CD8 mixes; later expanders tilted CD4+. Clones that contracted clustered mainly in CM and EM if CD4+ and in EMRA if CD8+. Second-wave clones that peaked on day 37 lacked confirmed SARS-CoV-2 specificity.

From the 5' RACE reads, TCRdb called clonotypes with MiXCR, one entry per CDR3 protein. This table has 260,000 or so distinct CDR3 sequences, over 15% appearing once. The length of the CDR3 is 15 residues. V was shortened by 2 bases and J by 4 bases, with 15 bases between the two germline ends. Germline V gene lookup returns CDR1 MRHNA and CDR2 SNTAGT. The gene calls are TRBV6-4 and TRBJ2-7; a weak D match, TRBD1 (6 bases). Sequencing was performed on PBMCs or a T cell subset sorted from them (not recorded which). The sequence was collected from a man between 18 and 29 years old who had mild COVID-19 (a few samples of this study predate the infection). Cell type and time point are not known. The CDR3 DNA follows: TGTGCCAGCAGTGACGGAACAGGGAAAATTTACGAGCAGTACTTC. Translation gives CASSDGTGKIYEQYF.